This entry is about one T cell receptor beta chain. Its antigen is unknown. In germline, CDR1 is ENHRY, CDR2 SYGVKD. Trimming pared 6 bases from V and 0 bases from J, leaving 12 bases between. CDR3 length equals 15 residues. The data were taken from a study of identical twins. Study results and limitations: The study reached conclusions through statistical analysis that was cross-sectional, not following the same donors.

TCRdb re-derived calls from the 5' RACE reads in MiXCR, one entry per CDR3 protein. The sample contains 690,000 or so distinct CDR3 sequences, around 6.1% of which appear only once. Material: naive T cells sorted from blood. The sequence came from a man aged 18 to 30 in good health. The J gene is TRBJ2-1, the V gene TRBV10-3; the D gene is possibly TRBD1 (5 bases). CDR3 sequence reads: CAIRTDKSSYNEQFF. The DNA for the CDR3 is TGTGCCATCAGGACGGACAAGAGCTCCTACAATGAGCAGTTCTTC.